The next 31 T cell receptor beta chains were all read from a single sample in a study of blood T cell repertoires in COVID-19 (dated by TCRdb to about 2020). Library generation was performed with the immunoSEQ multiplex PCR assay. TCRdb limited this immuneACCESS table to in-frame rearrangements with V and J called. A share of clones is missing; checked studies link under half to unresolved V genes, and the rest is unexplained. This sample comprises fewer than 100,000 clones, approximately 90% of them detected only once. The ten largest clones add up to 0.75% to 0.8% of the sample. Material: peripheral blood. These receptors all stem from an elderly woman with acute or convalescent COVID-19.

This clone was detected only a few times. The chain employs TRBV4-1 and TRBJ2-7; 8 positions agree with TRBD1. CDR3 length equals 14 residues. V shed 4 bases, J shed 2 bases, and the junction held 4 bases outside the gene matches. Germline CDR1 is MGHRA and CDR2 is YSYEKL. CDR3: CASSRGQGTYEQYF. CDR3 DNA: TGCGCCAGCAGCCGAGGACAGGGTACCTACGAGCAGTACTTC.

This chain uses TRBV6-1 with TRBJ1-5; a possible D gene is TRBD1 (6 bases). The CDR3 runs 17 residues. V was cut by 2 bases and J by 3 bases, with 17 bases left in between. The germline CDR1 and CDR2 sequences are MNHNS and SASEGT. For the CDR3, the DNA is TGTGCCAGCAGTGAATTTCAGGGCGGACAGATCAATCAGCCCCAGCATTTT. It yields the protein CASSEFQGGQINQPQHF.

In nucleotides, the CDR3 is TGTGCCAGCAGCGAATCCCCTGGGACTAGCGGGCGTGAGCAGTTCTTC. This encodes CASSESPGTSGREQFF. The chain links TRBV2 to TRBJ2-1, with 12 nucleotides matching TRBD2. The CDR3 covers 16 residues. V lost 6 bases to trimming and J lost 9 bases; unmatched junction nucleotides: 12. Germline CDR1 is SNHLY and CDR2 is FYNNEI. The full variable domain, its missing parts supplied by reference TRBV2 and TRBJ2-1, is EPEVTQTPSHQVTQMGQEVILRCVPISNHLYFYWYRQILGQKVEFLVSFYNNEISEKSEIFDDQFSVERPDGSNFTLKIRSTKLEDSAMYFCASSESPGTSGREQFFGPGTRLTVL.

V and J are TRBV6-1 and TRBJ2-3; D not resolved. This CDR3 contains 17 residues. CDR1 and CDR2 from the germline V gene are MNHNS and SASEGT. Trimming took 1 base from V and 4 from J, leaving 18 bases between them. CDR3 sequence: CASSEESSTIGADTQYF. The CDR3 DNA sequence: TGTGCCAGCAGTGAAGAGTCGTCTACTATAGGAGCAGATACGCAGTATTTT.

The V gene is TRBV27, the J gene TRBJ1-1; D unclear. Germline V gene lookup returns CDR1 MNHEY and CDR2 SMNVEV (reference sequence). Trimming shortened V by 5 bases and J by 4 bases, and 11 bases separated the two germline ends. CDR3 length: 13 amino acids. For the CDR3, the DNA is TGTGCCAGCAGTACCCGACAAGGCACTGAAGCTTTCTTT. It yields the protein CASSTRQGTEAFF.

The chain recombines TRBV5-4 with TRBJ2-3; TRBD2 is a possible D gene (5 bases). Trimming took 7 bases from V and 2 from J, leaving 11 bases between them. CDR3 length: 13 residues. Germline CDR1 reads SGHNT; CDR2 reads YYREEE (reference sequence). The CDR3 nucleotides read TGTGCCAGCGGAGGACCTCTCACAGATACGCAGTATTTT. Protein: CASGGPLTDTQYF.

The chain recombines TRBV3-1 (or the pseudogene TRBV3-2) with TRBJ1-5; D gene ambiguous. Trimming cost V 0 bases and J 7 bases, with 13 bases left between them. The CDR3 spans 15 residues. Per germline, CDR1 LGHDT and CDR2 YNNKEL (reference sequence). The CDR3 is CASSQDIQLAQPQHF. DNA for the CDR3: TGTGCCAGCAGCCAAGATATACAGCTCGCACAGCCCCAGCATTTT.

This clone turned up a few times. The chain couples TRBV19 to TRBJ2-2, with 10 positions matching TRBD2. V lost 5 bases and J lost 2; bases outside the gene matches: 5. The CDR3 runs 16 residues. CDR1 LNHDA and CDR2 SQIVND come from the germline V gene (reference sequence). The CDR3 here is CASSPGLAANTGELFF. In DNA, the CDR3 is TGTGCCAGTAGTCCTGGACTAGCGGCTAACACCGGGGAGCTGTTTTTT.

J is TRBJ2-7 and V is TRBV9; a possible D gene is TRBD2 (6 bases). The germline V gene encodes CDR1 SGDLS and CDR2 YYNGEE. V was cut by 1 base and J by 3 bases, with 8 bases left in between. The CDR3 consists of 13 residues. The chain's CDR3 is CASSVREDYEQYF. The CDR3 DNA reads TGTGCCAGCAGCGTAAGGGAGGACTACGAGCAGTACTTC.

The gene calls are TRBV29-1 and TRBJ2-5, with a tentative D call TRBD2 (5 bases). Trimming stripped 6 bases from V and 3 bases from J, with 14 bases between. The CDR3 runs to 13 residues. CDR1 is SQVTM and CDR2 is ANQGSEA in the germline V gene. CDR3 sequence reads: CSVAEGSEETQYF. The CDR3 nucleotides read TGCAGCGTAGCGGAAGGGAGCGAAGAGACCCAGTACTTC.

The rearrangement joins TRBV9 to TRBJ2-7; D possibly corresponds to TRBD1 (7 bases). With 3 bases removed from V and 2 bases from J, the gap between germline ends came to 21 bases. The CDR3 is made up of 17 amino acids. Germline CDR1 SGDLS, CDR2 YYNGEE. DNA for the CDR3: TGTGCCAGCAGCGAGTCCCCATGGACAGGAGGGCCCTACGAGCAGTACTTC. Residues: CASSESPWTGGPYEQYF.

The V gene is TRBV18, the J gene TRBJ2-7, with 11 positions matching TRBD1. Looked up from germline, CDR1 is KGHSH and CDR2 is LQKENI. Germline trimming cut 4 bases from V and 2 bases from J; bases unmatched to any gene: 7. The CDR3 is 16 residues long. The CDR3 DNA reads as TGTGCCAGCTCACGGACAGGGGGCGCGGTTACCTACGAGCAGTACTTC. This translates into CASSRTGGAVTYEQYF.

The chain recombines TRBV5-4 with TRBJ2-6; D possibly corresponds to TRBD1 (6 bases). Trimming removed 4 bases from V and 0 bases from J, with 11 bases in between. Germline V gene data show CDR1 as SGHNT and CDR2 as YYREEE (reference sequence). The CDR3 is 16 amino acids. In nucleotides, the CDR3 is TGTGCCAGCAGCCGGGACACCAGCTCTGGGGCCAACGTCCTGACTTTC. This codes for CASSRDTSSGANVLTF.

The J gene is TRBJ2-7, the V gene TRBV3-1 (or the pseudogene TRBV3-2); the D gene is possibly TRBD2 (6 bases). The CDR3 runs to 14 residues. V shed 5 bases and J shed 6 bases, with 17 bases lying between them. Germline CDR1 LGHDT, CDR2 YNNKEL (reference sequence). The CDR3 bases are TGTGCCAGCAGCGCCGGGACTGTCAAGCGCGAGCAGTACTTC. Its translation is CASSAGTVKREQYF.

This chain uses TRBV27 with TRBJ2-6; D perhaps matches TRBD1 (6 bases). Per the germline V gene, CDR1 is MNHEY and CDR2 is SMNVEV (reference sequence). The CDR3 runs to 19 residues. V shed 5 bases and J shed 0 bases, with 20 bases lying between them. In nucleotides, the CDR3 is TGTGCCAGCAGTCCGCTGTCTAGATACAGGGACTCTGGGGCCAACGTCCTGACTTTC. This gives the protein CASSPLSRYRDSGANVLTF. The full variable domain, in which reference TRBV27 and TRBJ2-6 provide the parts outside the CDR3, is EAQVTQNPRYLITVTGKKLTVTCSQNMNHEYMSWYRQDPGLGLRQIYYSMNVEVTDKGDVPEGYKVSRKEKRNFPLILESPSPNQTSLYFCASSPLSRYRDSGANVLTFGAGSRLTVL.

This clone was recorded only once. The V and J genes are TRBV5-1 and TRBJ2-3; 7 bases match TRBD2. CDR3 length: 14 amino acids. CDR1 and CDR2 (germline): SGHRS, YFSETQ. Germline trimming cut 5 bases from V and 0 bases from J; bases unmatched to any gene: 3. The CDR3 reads CASRSSGSTDTQYF. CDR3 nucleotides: TGCGCCAGCAGGTCTAGCGGTAGCACAGATACGCAGTATTTT.

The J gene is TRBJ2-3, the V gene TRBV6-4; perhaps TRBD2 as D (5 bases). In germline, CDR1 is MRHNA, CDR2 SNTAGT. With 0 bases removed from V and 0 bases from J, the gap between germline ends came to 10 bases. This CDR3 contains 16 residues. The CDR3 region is CASSDSISASTDTQYF. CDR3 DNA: TGTGCCAGCAGTGACTCGATTAGCGCTAGCACAGATACGCAGTATTTT.

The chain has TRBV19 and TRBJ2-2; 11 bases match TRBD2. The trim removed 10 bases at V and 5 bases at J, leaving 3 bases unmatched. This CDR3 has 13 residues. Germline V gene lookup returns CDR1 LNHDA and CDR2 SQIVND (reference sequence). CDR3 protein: CAISGRVTGELFF. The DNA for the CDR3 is TGTGCCATTAGCGGGAGGGTGACCGGGGAGCTGTTTTTT.

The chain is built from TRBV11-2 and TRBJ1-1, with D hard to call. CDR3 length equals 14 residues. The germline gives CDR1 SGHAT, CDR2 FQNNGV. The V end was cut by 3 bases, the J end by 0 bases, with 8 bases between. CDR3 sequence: CASSLGQVNTEAFF. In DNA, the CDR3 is TGTGCCAGCAGCTTGGGCCAGGTGAACACTGAAGCTTTCTTT.

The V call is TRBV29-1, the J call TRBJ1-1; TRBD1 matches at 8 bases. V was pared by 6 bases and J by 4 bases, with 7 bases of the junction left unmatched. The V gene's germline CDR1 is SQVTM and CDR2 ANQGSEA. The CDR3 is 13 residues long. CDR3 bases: TGCAGCGTGCCAGCAGGGGGCCGCACTGAAGCTTTCTTT. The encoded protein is CSVPAGGRTEAFF.

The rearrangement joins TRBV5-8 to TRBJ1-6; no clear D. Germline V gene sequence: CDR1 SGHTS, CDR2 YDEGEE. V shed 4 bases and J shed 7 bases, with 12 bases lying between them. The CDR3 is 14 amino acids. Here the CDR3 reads CASSPDTANSPLHF. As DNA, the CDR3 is TGTGCCAGCAGCCCAGACACTGCCAATTCACCCCTCCACTTT.

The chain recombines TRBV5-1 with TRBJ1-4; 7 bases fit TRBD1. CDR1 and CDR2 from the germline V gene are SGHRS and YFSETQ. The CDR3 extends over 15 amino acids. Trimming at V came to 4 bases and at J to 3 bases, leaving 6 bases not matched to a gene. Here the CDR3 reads CASSTRGEPNEKLFF. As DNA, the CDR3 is TGCGCCAGCAGCACCAGGGGGGAGCCTAATGAAAAACTGTTTTTT.

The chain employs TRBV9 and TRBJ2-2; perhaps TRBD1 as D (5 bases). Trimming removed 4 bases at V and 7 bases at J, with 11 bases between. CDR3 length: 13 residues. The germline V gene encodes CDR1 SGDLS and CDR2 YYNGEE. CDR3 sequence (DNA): TGTGCCAGCAGCTTATCAGGGTTCGGGGAGCTGTTTTTT. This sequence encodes CASSLSGFGELFF. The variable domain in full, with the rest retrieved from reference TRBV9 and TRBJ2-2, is DSGVTQTPKHLITATGQRVTLRCSPRSGDLSVYWYQQSLDQGLQFLIQYYNGEERAKGNILERFSAQQFPDLHSELNLSSLELGDSALYFCASSLSGFGELFFGEGSRLTVL.

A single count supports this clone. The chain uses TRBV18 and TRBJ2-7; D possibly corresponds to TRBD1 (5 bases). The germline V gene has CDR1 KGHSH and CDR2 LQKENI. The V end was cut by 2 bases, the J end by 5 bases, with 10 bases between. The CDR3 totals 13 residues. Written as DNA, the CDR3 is TGTGCCAGCTCACCATATGCAGGGAACGAGCAGTACTTC. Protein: CASSPYAGNEQYF. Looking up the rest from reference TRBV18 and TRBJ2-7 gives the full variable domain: NAGVMQNPRHLVRRRGQEARLRCSPMKGHSHVYWYRQLPEEGLKFMVYLQKENIIDESGMPKERFSAEFPKEGPSILRIQQVVRGDSAAYFCASSPYAGNEQYFGPGTRLTVT.

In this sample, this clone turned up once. In DNA form, the CDR3 reads TGTGCCAGCAGTTCCGTGGGAGTCGATGGCTACACCTTC. Protein sequence: CASSSVGVDGYTF. V is TRBV6-5 and J is TRBJ1-2; D gene uncertain. This CDR3 spans 13 amino acids. Germline CDR1 and CDR2: MNHEY and SVGAGI. Trimming removed 4 bases from V and 6 bases from J, with 12 bases in between.

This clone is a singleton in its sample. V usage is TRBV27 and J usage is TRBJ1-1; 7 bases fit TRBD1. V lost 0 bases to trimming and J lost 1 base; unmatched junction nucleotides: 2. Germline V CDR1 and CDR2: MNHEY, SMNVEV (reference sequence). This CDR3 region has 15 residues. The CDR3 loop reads CASSLSWTGNTEAFF. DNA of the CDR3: TGTGCCAGCAGTTTATCTTGGACAGGGAACACTGAAGCTTTCTTT.

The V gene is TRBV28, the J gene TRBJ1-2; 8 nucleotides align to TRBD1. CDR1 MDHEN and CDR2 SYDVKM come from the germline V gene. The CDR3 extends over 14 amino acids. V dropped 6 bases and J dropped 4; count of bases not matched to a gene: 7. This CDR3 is CASSAGGGIYGYTF. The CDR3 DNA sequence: TGTGCCAGCAGCGCAGGGGGCGGGATCTATGGCTACACCTTC.

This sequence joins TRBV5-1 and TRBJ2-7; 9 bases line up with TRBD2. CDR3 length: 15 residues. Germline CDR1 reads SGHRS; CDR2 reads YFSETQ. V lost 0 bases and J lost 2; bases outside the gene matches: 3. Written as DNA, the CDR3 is TGCGCCAGCAGCTTGGTGGCGGGGGGGCCCTACGAGCAGTACTTC. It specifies CASSLVAGGPYEQYF.

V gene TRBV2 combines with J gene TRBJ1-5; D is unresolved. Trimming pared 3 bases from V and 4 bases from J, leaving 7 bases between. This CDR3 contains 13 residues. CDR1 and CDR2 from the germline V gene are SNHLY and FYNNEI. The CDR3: CASSDDNNQPQHF. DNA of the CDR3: TGTGCCAGCAGTGACGACAATAATCAGCCCCAGCATTTT.

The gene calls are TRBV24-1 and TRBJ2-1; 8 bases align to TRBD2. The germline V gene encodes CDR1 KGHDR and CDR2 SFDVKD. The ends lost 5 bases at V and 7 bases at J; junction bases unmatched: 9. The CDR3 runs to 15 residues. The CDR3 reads CATSVEVAGTNEQFF. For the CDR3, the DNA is TGTGCCACCAGTGTAGAGGTAGCGGGGACAAATGAGCAGTTCTTC.

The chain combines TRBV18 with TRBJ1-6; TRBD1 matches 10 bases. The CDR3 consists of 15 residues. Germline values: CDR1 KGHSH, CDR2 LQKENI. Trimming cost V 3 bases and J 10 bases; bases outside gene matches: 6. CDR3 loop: CASSPRQGADSPLHF. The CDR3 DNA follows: TGTGCCAGCTCACCGAGACAGGGGGCGGACTCACCCCTCCACTTT.